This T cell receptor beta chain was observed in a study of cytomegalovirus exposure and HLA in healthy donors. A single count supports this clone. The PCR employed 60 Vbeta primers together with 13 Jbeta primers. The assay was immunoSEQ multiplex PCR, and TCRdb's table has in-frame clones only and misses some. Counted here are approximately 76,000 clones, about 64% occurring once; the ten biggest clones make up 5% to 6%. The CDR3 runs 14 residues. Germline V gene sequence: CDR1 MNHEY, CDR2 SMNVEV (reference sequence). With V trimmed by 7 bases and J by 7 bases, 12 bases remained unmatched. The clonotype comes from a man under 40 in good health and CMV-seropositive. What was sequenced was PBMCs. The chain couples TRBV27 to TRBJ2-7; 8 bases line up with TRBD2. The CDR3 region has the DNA TGTGCCAGCACCCCTGACGGGAGGGCAAGGGAGCAGTACTTC. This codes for CASTPDGRAREQYF.